This TCR beta chain emerged from a study of T cell repertoires in cytomegalovirus infection. Overall study: Use of recently identified HLA-C-restricted and well-studied HLA-B-restricted CMV epitopes was part of the study. Matching HLA type and CMV infection were both indicated by public TCR beta signatures.

General study points: People with CMV and the relevant HLA were identified by cumulative public TCR beta family frequency.

The CDR3 is made up of 14 amino acids. V was cut by 2 bases and J by 8 bases, with 15 bases left in between. This clonotype was counted between two and nine times. The antigen is not known. TCRdb processed the reads anew with MiXCR; each CDR3 protein has one entry. Of around 570,000 distinct CDR3 sequences in the sample, over 35% were seen once. The source material was cultured PBMCs, sampled from culture after CMV antigen stimulation. The receptor's source is a human donor in good health (CMV status not recorded). Some clones in this sample may be carry-over from other donors' samples. V is TRBV12-3 or TRBV12-4 and J is TRBJ1-2; possible D gene TRBD1, 5 bases. CDR3: CASSLSAGLGGYTF. DNA for the CDR3: TGTGCCAGCAGTTTATCTGCGGGGCTAGGGGGCTACACCTTC.